A selection of T cell receptor beta chains follows, all from one sample in a study of cytomegalovirus exposure and HLA in healthy donors. TCRdb keeps only in-frame clones here, not all; method: immunoSEQ multiplex PCR. In the table there are 150,000 to 200,000 clones, roughly 86% of which are singletons. Sequencing used PBMCs. The receptors originated from a girl between 10 and 17 years old in good health and CMV-seropositive. Each CDR3 is given with its conserved first and last residue. The size field is filled for only some rows; it gives once, few, many or a size class.

clone_size v_call cdr3_aa
NA TRBV12-2 CASPSPERGFYNEQFF
many TRBV7-9 CASSLPGWGEKLFF
few TRBV6-1 CATGDRGFMGYTF
NA TRBV7-3 CASSFGQGDGYTF
NA TRBV6-1 CASSEAPRRGGYTF
NA TRBV6-5 CASSRSLELNTEAFF
NA TRBV5-4 CASSLGQGTNEKLFF
NA TRBV9 CASSVSGYPELYGYTF
NA TRBV7-3 CASSPIQLLGTLSIVAKNIQYF
NA TRBV6-6 CAMSDRGGNTIYF
NA TRBV19 CASSIFVQGVDYGYTF
NA TRBV5-1 CASSLVRECTEAFF
few TRBV7-8 CASSRDRGDEQYF
NA TRBV4-1 CASSRVLRRGGNNEQFF
NA TRBV5-5 CASSLGDRGRDEQFF
NA TRBV5-6 CASSFRSSYEQYF
NA TRBV7-9 CASSLAQAGADYGYTF
NA TRBV6-1 CASSRTSGDYNEQFF
NA TRBV29-1 CSGQSSKGAIGELFF
NA TRBV30 CASTPGQRYGYTF
NA TRBV27 CASSITGGGGAQHF
NA TRBV19 CASGRGPPYEQYF
NA TRBV2 CASSEYGGDCTF
NA TRBV4-1 CASSRAGGETQYF
few TRBV19 CASSLLAGGWANEQFF
NA TRBV27 CASSPTGGLSPYEQYF
NA TRBV30 CAWSFNSYSNQPQHF
once TRBV5-4 CASSSGLVSGGSAFF
NA TRBV10-2 CASATGPVPQHF
NA TRBV4-1 CASSHIRETEAFF
few TRBV5-1 CASSLAGSGQPQHF
NA TRBV4-1 CASSQVRTGRGEAFF
NA TRBV11-2 CASSSSGAGNTIYF
NA TRBV9 CASSVGGRNYEQYF
NA TRBV19 CASSIGRGWDQPQHF
NA TRBV7-9 CASGESNQPQHF
few TRBV5-6 CASSLAPAIWQYF
NA TRBV10-1 CASSPSGGAFREQFF
NA TRBV15 CATSIGQGIGHNEQFF
NA TRBV19 CASTRKQGADGYTF
NA TRBV2 CASSADRGRGEAFF
NA TRBV2 CASIRTGGSYEQYF
NA TRBV5-1 CASSLGQGPGANVLTF
NA TRBV5-1 CASRGRPDEKLFF
NA TRBV9 CASSVGPRDDTQYF
NA TRBV14 CASSQAYYRDFYNEQFF
NA TRBV27 CASRTSGGWRETQYF
NA TRBV10-3 CAISGQGDEQYF
NA TRBV7-3 CASSLVLAGANVLTF
NA TRBV2 CASSESALYGYTF
NA TRBV11-2 CASSLGQASYEQYF
NA TRBV27 CASSFMGSSYEQYF